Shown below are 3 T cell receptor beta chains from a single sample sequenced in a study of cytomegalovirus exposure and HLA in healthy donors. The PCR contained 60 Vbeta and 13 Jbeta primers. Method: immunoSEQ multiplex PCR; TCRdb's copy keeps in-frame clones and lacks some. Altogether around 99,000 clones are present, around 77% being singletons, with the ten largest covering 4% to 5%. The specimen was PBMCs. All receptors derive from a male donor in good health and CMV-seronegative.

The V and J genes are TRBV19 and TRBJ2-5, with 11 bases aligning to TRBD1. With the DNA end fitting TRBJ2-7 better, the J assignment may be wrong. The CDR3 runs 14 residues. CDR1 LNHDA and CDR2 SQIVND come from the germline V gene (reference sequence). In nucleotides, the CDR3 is TGTGCCAGTACCTCGGGACAGGGGGTTTACGAGCAGTACTTC. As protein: CASTSGQGVYEQYF.

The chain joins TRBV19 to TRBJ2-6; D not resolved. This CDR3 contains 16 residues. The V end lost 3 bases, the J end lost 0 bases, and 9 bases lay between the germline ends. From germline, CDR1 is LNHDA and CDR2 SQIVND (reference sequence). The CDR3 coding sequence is TGTGCCAGTAGTATTCAACTCCCCTCTGGGGCCAACGTCCTGACTTTC. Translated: CASSIQLPSGANVLTF. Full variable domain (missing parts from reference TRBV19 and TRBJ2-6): DGGITQSPKYLFRKEGQNVTLSCEQNLNHDAMYWYRQDPGQGLRLIYYSQIVNDFQKGDIAEGYSVSREKKESFPLTVTSAQKNPTAFYLCASSIQLPSGANVLTFGAGSRLTVL.

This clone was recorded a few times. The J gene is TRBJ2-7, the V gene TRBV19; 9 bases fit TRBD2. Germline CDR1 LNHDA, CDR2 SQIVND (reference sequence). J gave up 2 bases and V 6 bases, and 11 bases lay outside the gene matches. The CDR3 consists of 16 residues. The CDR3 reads CASREGTERGAYEQYF. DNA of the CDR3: TGTGCCAGTAGAGAGGGGACGGAGCGGGGGGCCTACGAGCAGTACTTC.